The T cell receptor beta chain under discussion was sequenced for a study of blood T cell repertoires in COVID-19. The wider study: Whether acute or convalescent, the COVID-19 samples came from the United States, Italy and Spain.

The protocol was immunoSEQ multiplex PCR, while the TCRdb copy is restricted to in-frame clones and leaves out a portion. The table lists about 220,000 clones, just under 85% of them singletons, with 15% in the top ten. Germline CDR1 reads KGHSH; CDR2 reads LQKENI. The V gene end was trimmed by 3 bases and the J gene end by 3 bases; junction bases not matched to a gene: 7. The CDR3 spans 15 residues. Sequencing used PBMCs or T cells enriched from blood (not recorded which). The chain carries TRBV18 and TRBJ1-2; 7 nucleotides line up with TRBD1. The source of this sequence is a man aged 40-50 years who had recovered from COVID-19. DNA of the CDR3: TGTGCCAGCTCACCCAGTCCTACAGGGGACTATGGCTACACCTTC. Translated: CASSPSPTGDYGYTF.